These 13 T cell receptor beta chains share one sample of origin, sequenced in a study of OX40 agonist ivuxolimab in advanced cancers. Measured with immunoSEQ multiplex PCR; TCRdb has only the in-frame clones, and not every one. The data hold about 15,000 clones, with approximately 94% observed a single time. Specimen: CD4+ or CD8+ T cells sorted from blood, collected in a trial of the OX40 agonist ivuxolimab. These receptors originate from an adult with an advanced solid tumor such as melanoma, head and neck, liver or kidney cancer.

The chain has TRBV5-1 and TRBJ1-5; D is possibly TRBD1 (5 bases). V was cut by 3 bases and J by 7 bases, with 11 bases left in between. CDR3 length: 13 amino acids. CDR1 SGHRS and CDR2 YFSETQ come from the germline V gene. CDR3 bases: TGCGCCAGCAGCTCGACAGTTGACCAGCCCCAGCATTTT. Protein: CASSSTVDQPQHF.

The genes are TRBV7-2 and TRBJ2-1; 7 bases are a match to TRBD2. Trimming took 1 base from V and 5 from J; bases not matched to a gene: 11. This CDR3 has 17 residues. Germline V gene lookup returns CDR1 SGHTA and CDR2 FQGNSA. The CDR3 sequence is CASSLVSAGEIDNEQFF. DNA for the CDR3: TGTGCCAGCAGCTTAGTTAGTGCGGGGGAAATTGACAATGAGCAGTTCTTC. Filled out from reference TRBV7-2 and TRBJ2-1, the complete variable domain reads GAGVSQSPSNKVTEKGKDVELRCDPISGHTALYWYRQSLGQGLEFLIYFQGNSAPDKSGLPSDRFSAERTGGSVSTLTIQRTQQEDSAVYLCASSLVSAGEIDNEQFFGPGTRLTVL.

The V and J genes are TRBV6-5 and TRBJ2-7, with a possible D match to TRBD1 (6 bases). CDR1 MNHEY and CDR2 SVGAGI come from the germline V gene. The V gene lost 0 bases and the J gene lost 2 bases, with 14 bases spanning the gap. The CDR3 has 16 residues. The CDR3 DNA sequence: TGTGCCAGCAGTTACTCCTGGGGGCTCCAAGCCTACGAGCAGTACTTC. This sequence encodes CASSYSWGLQAYEQYF.

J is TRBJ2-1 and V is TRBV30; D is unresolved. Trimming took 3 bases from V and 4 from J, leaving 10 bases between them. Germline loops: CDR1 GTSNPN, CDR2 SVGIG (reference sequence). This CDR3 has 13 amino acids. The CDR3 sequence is CAWSSTKYNEQFF. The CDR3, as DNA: TGTGCCTGGAGCTCCACCAAATACAATGAGCAGTTCTTC.

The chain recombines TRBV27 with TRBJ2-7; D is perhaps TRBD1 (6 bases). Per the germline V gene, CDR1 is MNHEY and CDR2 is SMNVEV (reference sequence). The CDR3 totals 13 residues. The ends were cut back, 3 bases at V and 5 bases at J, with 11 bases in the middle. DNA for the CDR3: TGTGCCAGCAGTTTCCTGGGGGCCAACGAGCAGTACTTC. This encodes CASSFLGANEQYF.

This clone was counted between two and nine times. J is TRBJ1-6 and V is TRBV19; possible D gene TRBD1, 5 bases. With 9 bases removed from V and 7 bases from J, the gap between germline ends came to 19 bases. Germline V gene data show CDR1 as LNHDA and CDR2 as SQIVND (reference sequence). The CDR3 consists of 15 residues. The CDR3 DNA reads TGTGCCAGCCGGATCGGAGGGGAGGGGAATTCACCCCTCCACTTT. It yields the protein CASRIGGEGNSPLHF.

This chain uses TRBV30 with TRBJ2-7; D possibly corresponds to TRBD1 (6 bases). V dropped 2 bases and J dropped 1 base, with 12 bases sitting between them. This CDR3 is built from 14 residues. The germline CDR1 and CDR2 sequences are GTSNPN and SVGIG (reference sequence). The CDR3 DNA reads TGTGCCTGGAGTCCAGCCGGGACATCCTACGAGCAGTACTTC. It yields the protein CAWSPAGTSYEQYF.

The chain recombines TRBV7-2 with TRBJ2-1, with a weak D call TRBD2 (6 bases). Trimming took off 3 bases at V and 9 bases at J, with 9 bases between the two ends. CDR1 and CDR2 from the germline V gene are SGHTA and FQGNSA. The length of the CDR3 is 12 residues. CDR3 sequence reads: CASSLWGGEQFF. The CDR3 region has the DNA TGTGCCAGCAGCTTGTGGGGAGGTGAGCAGTTCTTC. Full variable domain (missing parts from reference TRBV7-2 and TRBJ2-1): GAGVSQSPSNKVTEKGKDVELRCDPISGHTALYWYRQSLGQGLEFLIYFQGNSAPDKSGLPSDRFSAERTGGSVSTLTIQRTQQEDSAVYLCASSLWGGEQFFGPGTRLTVL.

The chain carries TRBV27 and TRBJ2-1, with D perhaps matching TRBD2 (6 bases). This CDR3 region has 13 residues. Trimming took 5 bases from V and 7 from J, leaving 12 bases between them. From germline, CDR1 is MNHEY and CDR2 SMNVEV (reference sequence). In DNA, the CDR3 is TGTGCCAGCAGTCTCGGGACTGTTAATGAGCAGTTCTTC. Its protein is CASSLGTVNEQFF.

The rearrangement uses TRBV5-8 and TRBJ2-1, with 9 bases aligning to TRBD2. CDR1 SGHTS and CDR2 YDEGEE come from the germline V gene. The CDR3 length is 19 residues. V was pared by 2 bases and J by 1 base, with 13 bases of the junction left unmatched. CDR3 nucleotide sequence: TGTGCCAGCAGCTTACGGCGGGAGGGCCGTTCTTTTTCCTACAATGAGCAGTTCTTC. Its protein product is CASSLRREGRSFSYNEQFF.

In DNA, the CDR3 is TGTGCCTGGAGGTTAGGACTTTTCGACGGTGGCTACACCTTC. This sequence encodes CAWRLGLFDGGYTF. The V gene is TRBV30, the J gene TRBJ1-2; D unclear. Trimming stripped 3 bases from V and 7 bases from J, with 18 bases between. The CDR3 totals 14 residues. Germline CDR1 reads GTSNPN; CDR2 reads SVGIG (reference sequence).

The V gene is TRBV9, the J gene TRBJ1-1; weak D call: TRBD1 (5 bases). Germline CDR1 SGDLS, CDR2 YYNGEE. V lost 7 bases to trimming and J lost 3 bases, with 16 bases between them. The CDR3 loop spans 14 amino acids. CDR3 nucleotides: TGTGCCAGCTCCCGGTCGGGGGGGTACACTGAAGCTTTCTTT. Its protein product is CASSRSGGYTEAFF. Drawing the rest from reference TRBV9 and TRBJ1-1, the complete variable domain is DSGVTQTPKHLITATGQRVTLRCSPRSGDLSVYWYQQSLDQGLQFLIQYYNGEERAKGNILERFSAQQFPDLHSELNLSSLELGDSALYFCASSRSGGYTEAFFGQGTRLTVV.

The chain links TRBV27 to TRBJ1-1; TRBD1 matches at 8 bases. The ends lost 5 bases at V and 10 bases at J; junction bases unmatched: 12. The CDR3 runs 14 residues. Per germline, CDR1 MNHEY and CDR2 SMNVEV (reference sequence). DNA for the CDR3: TGTGCCAGCAGTCCCGCGGCAGGGGGCTTAGTAGCTTTCTTT. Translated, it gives CASSPAAGGLVAFF.